This T cell receptor (beta chain) was observed in a study of blood T cell repertoires in COVID-19. Study context: Donors in the United States, Italy and Spain gave samples during acute or convalescent COVID-19. In each case, the material was cDNA or gDNA derived from T cells, B-cell-depleted T cells, or PBMCs.

CDR3 length equals 15 residues. CDR1 is SNHLY, CDR2 FYNNEI, per germline. Trimming pared 8 bases from V and 2 bases from J, leaving 17 bases between. In the source study's methods: Using reference gene primer amplification, nucleated cell counts were estimated. Profiled with immunoSEQ multiplex PCR; TCRdb holds only in-frame clones, not every one. V and J calls and clone size are as listed in that table; D and trimming were resolved from the DNA. The table has approximately 170,000 clones, about 87% seen once. The origin of this receptor is a man between 60 and 70 years old with acute or convalescent COVID-19. This rearrangement joins TRBV2 to TRBJ2-3, with a possible D match to TRBD2 (6 bases). The sequencing sample was made of peripheral blood. CDR3 sequence reads: CASGGLRVTTDTQYF. Here the CDR3 DNA reads TGTGCCAGCGGGGGACTCCGGGTGACCACAGATACGCAGTATTTT. Using reference TRBV2 and TRBJ2-3 for the parts outside the CDR3, the full variable domain is EPEVTQTPSHQVTQMGQEVILRCVPISNHLYFYWYRQILGQKVEFLVSFYNNEISEKSEIFDDQFSVERPDGSNFTLKIRSTKLEDSAMYFCASGGLRVTTDTQYFGPGTRLTVL.